This T cell receptor beta chain was obtained from a study of identical twins. Findings and limits, study-wide: Insertions ran lower in abundant cord blood beta clonotypes, though not in memory repertoires.

Deletions cut 7 bases from V and 6 bases from J, with 14 bases between. Germline assignment: CDR1 SGHRS and CDR2 YFSETQ. CDR3 length equals 13 residues. In TCRdb, the 5' RACE reads were re-called with MiXCR into one record per CDR3 protein. The sample lists 550,000 to 800,000 distinct CDR3 sequences, about 7.6% seen once, with about 1.5% in the top ten. This clonotype was found many times. What it binds is not known. These data were also filed under a second study, of yellow fever vaccine responses in identical twins.

The source material was PBMCs. The rearrangement uses TRBV5-1 and TRBJ1-5; TRBD1 might be the D (6 bases). This clonotype originated in a woman under 30 in good health. This CDR3 reads CASSTGRGQPQHF. The DNA for the CDR3 is TGCGCCAGCTCTACAGGGAGAGGTCAGCCCCAGCATTTT.